The next 20 T cell receptor beta chains were all read from a single sample in a study of blood T cells in healthy people across ages. A J-beta primer mix and a sample-barcoded 5' primer were used in a second PCR of roughly 6 to 11 cycles. Via MiXCR, TCRdb re-called the 5' RACE reads, giving one row per CDR3 protein. The sample lists around 1,600,000 distinct CDR3 sequences, less than 45% occurring once. The sequenced material came from blood. Receptors originate from a woman between 18 and 29 years old in good health.

This clonotype has more than one count but fewer than ten. The chain employs TRBV10-3 and TRBJ2-5; TRBD1 is a possible D gene (6 bases). Between the trimmed V and J ends, which lost 10 bases and 3 bases, there was a span of 18 bases. This CDR3 has 14 residues. Germline CDR1 is ENHRY and CDR2 is SYGVKD. The CDR3 protein is CATHREFGEETQYF. CDR3 bases: TGTGCCACCCACAGGGAATTTGGGGAAGAGACCCAGTACTTC.

Of note for this clonotype: Being one base from a much bigger clone, this may be a read error. The chain joins TRBV5-1 to TRBJ1-2; D gene ambiguous. Germline V gene data show CDR1 as SGHRS and CDR2 as YFSETQ. V dropped 1 base and J dropped 6 bases, with 10 bases sitting between them. CDR3 length: 13 residues. The CDR3 nucleotides are TGCGCCAGCAGCTTGTTAGGAGACGATGGCTACACCTTC. Its protein product is CASSLLGDDGYTF.

The chain carries TRBV20-1 and TRBJ1-2; 9 bases map to TRBD1. Germline-derived CDR1 and CDR2 are DFQATT and SNEGSKA (reference sequence). Trimming cost V 3 bases and J 3 bases; bases outside gene matches: 5. The CDR3 is 14 residues long. CDR3 amino acids: CSARDRGDDYGYTF. In DNA, the CDR3 is TGCAGTGCTAGGGACAGGGGTGACGACTATGGCTACACCTTC.

The chain is built from TRBV6-4 and TRBJ1-6; D unresolved. CDR3 length equals 14 residues. Looked up from germline, CDR1 is MRHNA and CDR2 is SNTAGT. Trimming removed 2 bases at V and 7 bases at J, with 9 bases between. CDR3 loop: CASSDRSRNSPLHF. The DNA of the CDR3 is TGTGCCAGCAGTGACAGGTCCCGGAATTCACCCCTCCACTTT.

The rearrangement uses TRBV11-1 and TRBJ2-5, with 7 nucleotides matching TRBD1. The J call may be in error: the DNA end matches TRBJ2-7 better. The germline V gene has CDR1 SGHAT and CDR2 FQDESV (reference sequence). This CDR3 region has 15 residues. CDR3 DNA sequence: TGTGCCAGCAGCTTAGTGGGACAGATAGCCTACGAGCAGTACTTC. This gives the protein CASSLVGQIAYEQYF.

This clonotype has more than one count but fewer than ten. This chain links TRBV6-1 with TRBJ1-1; D is unclear. Germline assignment: CDR1 MNHNS and CDR2 SASEGT. This CDR3 spans 14 amino acids. Between the trimmed V and J ends, which lost 5 bases and 2 bases, there was a span of 12 bases. The CDR3 loop reads CASSQGRYNTEAFF. The CDR3 nucleotides are TGTGCCAGCAGTCAAGGAAGATACAACACTGAAGCTTTCTTT.

The V call is TRBV6-5, the J call TRBJ1-2; D possibly corresponds to TRBD1 (6 bases). CDR3 size: 15 residues. Germline lookup yields CDR1 MNHEY and CDR2 SVGAGI. Trimming cost V 2 bases and J 3 bases, with 13 bases left between them. CDR3: CASSYMGGDDYGYTF. The CDR3 bases are TGTGCCAGCAGTTACATGGGGGGCGATGACTATGGCTACACCTTC.

This chain connects TRBV29-1 to TRBJ2-3, with TRBD2 identical over 10 bases. CDR1 is SQVTM and CDR2 is ANQGSEA in the germline V gene. Losses at the gene ends were 4 bases for V and 6 bases for J; bases not matched to a gene: 16. This CDR3 contains 17 residues. CDR3 loop: CSVVTSGNPSLWDTQYF. CDR3 DNA: TGCAGCGTTGTTACTAGCGGGAACCCCTCCCTATGGGATACGCAGTATTTT.

This clonotype was seen only a few times. The chain recombines TRBV27 with TRBJ2-5; 11 nucleotides match TRBD1. The CDR3 spans 15 residues. Trimming cost V 6 bases and J 4 bases; bases outside gene matches: 7. Germline V gene lookup returns CDR1 MNHEY and CDR2 SMNVEV (reference sequence). As DNA, the CDR3 is TGTGCCAGCAGGGCTAGGACAGGGGGCCTAGAGACCCAGTACTTC. It yields the protein CASRARTGGLETQYF.

The rearrangement links TRBV9 to TRBJ2-7, with 7 nucleotides matching TRBD2. The CDR3 is made up of 15 amino acids. V dropped 0 bases and J dropped 3; count of bases not matched to a gene: 6. CDR1 SGDLS and CDR2 YYNGEE come from the germline V gene. CDR3 nucleotides: TGTGCCAGCAGCGTAGCCGCGGGAGCGCTCTACGAGCAGTACTTC. It encodes CASSVAAGALYEQYF.

V is TRBV9 and J is TRBJ2-3; a possible D gene is TRBD1 (5 bases). V was clipped by 1 base and J by 4 bases, with 10 bases between them. CDR3 length equals 14 residues. Germline lookup yields CDR1 SGDLS and CDR2 YYNGEE. CDR3 in amino acids: CASSVRQGPDTQYF. The DNA of the CDR3 is TGTGCCAGCAGCGTAAGGCAGGGCCCAGATACGCAGTATTTT. The complete variable domain, with remaining parts taken from reference TRBV9 and TRBJ2-3, reads DSGVTQTPKHLITATGQRVTLRCSPRSGDLSVYWYQQSLDQGLQFLIQYYNGEERAKGNILERFSAQQFPDLHSELNLSSLELGDSALYFCASSVRQGPDTQYFGPGTRLTVL.

The chain links TRBV20-1 to TRBJ2-1; TRBD2 aligns across 7 bases. The J segment lost 13 bases and the V segment lost 6 bases, leaving 18 bases of the junction unmatched. The CDR3 runs to 14 residues. Germline V gene lookup returns CDR1 DFQATT and CDR2 SNEGSKA (reference sequence). The CDR3 coding sequence is TGCAGTGCCCATACGGGCTGGACCGCGGGAGTTCAGTTCTTC. Translated, it gives CSAHTGWTAGVQFF.

The sample holds one count of this clonotype. The genes are TRBV5-6 and TRBJ2-7; TRBD1 matches 9 bases. The CDR3 has 14 amino acids. The germline V gene encodes CDR1 SGHDT and CDR2 YYEEEE. J was trimmed by 11 bases and V by 2 bases; bases with no gene match: 11. As DNA, the CDR3 is TGTGCCAGCAGCTTTTTTACCCTCGGGGACAGGGAGTACTTC. This sequence encodes CASSFFTLGDREYF.

The V call is TRBV20-1, the J call TRBJ1-5; TRBD1 matches 7 bases. The germline CDR1 and CDR2 sequences are DFQATT and SNEGSKA (reference sequence). With 5 bases clipped from V and 3 bases from J, the junction kept 16 bases outside the gene matches. The CDR3 runs 17 residues. CDR3 loop: CSAYDRAPPAYNQPQHF. The CDR3 region has the DNA TGCAGTGCTTACGACAGGGCCCCACCAGCCTACAATCAGCCCCAGCATTTT.

The chain is built from TRBV7-3 and TRBJ2-1, with a possible D match to TRBD2 (6 bases). The CDR3 covers 13 residues. Germline V lookup: CDR1 SGHTA, CDR2 FQGTGA. Trimming left V 5 bases short and J 10 bases short, with 15 bases between. CDR3: CASSAIPGDEQFF. The CDR3 DNA follows: TGTGCCAGCAGCGCTATTCCGGGAGACGAGCAGTTCTTC.

The sample holds a few counts of this clonotype. V gene TRBV9 combines with J gene TRBJ2-7; D is unresolved. There are 13 residues in the CDR3. V lost 2 bases, J lost 7 bases, and 13 bases lay in between. Germline loops: CDR1 SGDLS, CDR2 YYNGEE. The CDR3 is CASSVYGYNEQYF. The CDR3 DNA reads TGTGCCAGCAGCGTCTACGGCTACAATGAGCAGTACTTC. Using reference TRBV9 and TRBJ2-7 for the parts outside the CDR3, the full variable domain is DSGVTQTPKHLITATGQRVTLRCSPRSGDLSVYWYQQSLDQGLQFLIQYYNGEERAKGNILERFSAQQFPDLHSELNLSSLELGDSALYFCASSVYGYNEQYFGPGTRLTVT.

This chain joins TRBV5-1 and TRBJ2-7; 9 nucleotides line up with TRBD1. Trimming at V came to 4 bases and at J to 5 bases, leaving 7 bases not matched to a gene. CDR1 is SGHRS, CDR2 YFSETQ, per germline. There are 14 residues in the CDR3. CDR3 DNA sequence: TGCGCCAGCAGCCCTAGGGACAGGGAAGACGAGCAGTACTTC. It encodes CASSPRDREDEQYF.

This rearrangement joins TRBV12-3 or TRBV12-4 to TRBJ2-1; TRBD2 agrees at 9 bases. This CDR3 comprises 17 residues. V lost 4 bases and J lost 2; bases outside the gene matches: 9. The CDR3, as DNA: TGTGCCAGCAGTTACGTACCAAGCGGGAGGACCTACAATGAGCAGTTCTTC. As protein: CASSYVPSGRTYNEQFF.

This clonotype was counted a single time. The gene calls are TRBV20-1 and TRBJ1-2; maybe TRBD1 (5 bases). The CDR3 is 12 residues long. V dropped 6 bases and J dropped 2 bases, with 10 bases sitting between them. Germline V gene lookup returns CDR1 DFQATT and CDR2 SNEGSKA (reference sequence). CDR3 region: CSAVNRNYGYTF. CDR3 in DNA: TGCAGTGCAGTTAACAGGAACTATGGCTACACCTTC.

This clonotype was recorded a few times. The chain carries TRBV20-1 and TRBJ2-3; 10 bases fit TRBD2. Germline CDR1 DFQATT, CDR2 SNEGSKA (reference sequence). CDR3 length: 13 residues. V shed 3 bases and J 3 bases; nucleotides not matched to a gene: 0. CDR3 loop: CSARGLATDTQYF. The CDR3 bases are TGCAGTGCTAGGGGACTAGCGACAGATACGCAGTATTTT.